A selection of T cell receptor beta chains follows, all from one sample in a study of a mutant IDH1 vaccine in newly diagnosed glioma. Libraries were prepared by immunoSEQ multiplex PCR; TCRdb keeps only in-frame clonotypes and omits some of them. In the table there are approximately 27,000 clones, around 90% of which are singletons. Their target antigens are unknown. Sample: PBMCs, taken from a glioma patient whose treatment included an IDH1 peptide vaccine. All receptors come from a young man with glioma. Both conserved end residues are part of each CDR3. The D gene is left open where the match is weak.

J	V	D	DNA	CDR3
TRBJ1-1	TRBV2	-	TGTGCCAGCAGTGAAGCGCTTCGGGGGGCTGAAGCTTTCTTT	CASSEALRGAEAFF
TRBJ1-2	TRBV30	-	TGTGCCTGGCTCGAGACAGGCAGCTATGGAGGGACCTTC	CAWLETGSYGGTF
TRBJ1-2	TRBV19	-	TGTGCCAGTAGTATAGTGGAGGGAGGCGGCTACACCTTC	CASSIVEGGGYTF
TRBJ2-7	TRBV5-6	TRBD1	TGTGCCAGCAGCTTGTGGGACAGCTCCTACGAGCAGTACTTC	CASSLWDSSYEQYF
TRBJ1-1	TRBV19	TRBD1	TGTGCCAGTAGTTCCACAGGGGTGAACACTGAAGCTTTCTTT	CASSSTGVNTEAFF
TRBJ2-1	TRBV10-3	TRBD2	TGTGCCATCACCCGGACTAGCGGCGATGAGCAGTTCTTC	CAITRTSGDEQFF
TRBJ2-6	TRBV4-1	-	TGCGCCAGCAGCCATCCGCTGGTAGCCAACGTCCTGACTTTC	CASSHPLVANVLTF
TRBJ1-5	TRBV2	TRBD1	TGTGCCAGCAGGGAGACAGGGGGCGCAGGGCAGCCCCAGCATTTT	CASRETGGAGQPQHF
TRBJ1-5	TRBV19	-	TGTGCCAGTAGTACGGAGTATCAGCCCCAGCATTTT	CASSTEYQPQHF
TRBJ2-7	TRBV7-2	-	TGTGCCAGCAGCTTAGGGGGACCTACAGGGCGCAAGCAGTACTTC	CASSLGGPTGRKQYF
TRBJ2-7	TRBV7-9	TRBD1	TGTGCCAGCAGCGCGGGGACAGGCCTCTCCTACGAGCAGTACTTC	CASSAGTGLSYEQYF
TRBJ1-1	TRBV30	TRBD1	TGTGCCTGGAGAGGGGACAGGAGACCGTGGGCTTTCTTT	CAWRGDRRPWAFF
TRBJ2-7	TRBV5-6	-	TGTGCCAGCAGCTTAAGAGGTTACGAGCAGTACTTC	CASSLRGYEQYF
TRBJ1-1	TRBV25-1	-	TGTGCCAGCAGCTCTAACTACGGGCAGGGGAACACTGAAGCTTTCTTT	CASSSNYGQGNTEAFF
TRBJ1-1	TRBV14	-	TGTGCCAGCAGCCAAGATTCCAACACTGAAGCTTTCTTT	CASSQDSNTEAFF
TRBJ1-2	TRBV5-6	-	TGTGCCAGCAGTCAGGGCTCCGAGACAACTATGGGCTACACCTTC	CASSQGSETTMGYTF
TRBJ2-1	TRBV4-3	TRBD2	TGCGCCAGCAGCCCCCGGACTAGCGGGGATGTCAATGAGCAGTTCTTC	CASSPRTSGDVNEQFF